This TCR beta chain was documented in a study of T cells in Graves' hyperthyroidism and ophthalmopathy (dated by TCRdb to between 2019 and 2020). Looking at the study overall: TCR V-J signatures able to tell the groups apart were searched for in a discovery cohort of some 100 patients, of whom over 40 had Graves' ophthalmopathy and under 65 had stable Graves' hyperthyroidism. Whether ophthalmopathy could be predicted prospectively was tested in an independent validation cohort made up of 18 to 20 hyperthyroidism patients plus 17 patients who later progressed to ophthalmopathy. The approximately 98 discovery patients were randomly divided into training and test sets at a 7:3 ratio. In addition, the study compared T-cell repertoires in thyroid tissue and in blood from about 6 Graves' hyperthyroidism patients. After sampling, hyperthyroidism patients received methimazole starting at 30 mg daily, and ophthalmopathy patients received high-dose intravenous methylprednisolone. TCR Vbeta CDR3 sequencing of approximately 140 peripheral blood samples (under 45 ophthalmopathy, 75 hyperthyroidism and roughly 17 progressor patients) is reported in the paper.

Study-wide findings and limitations: No statistical method was used to set the sample size in advance, and investigators knew the group allocation. In validation, progression to ophthalmopathy was predicted by the model with 55% to 71% sensitivity and 72% to 85% specificity, a median of 6.5 months before onset. Ophthalmopathy was separated from stable hyperthyroidism by a 13 V-J signature model, with around 90% sensitivity and approximately 81% specificity obtained in cross-validation and 80%/75% obtained in testing. Most expanded thyroid clonotypes (frequency above 0.001) were also detected in blood, suggesting blood repertoires may reflect thyroid immune responses.

There are 11 amino acids in the CDR3, from cysteine to phenylalanine inclusive. The kept DNA is CDR3 alone, 33 bases in frame from the first base. Cut back by 3 bases and 0 bases, the V and J ends lie 0 bases apart. Sequences SGHDN (CDR1) and FVKESK (CDR2) are obtained from the germline V gene. The TCR beta CDR3 regions were amplified from the RNA transcripts. The first round of RT-PCR for the TCR CDR3 was performed with the HTBI primer set and the Qiagen OneStep RT-PCR kit. A second multiplex PCR round built the libraries, followed by size selection and purification. Paired-end sequencing of the libraries was performed with 100 bp reads on an Illumina HiSeq2000. In the authors' own workflow: SOAPnuke was used to process the raw data, removing reads that contained adapters or uncalled bases, had a mean Phred below 15, or lacked an exact match to the constant primer or identifier. High-quality paired reads were merged using COPE v1.2.5, and each unique nucleotide sequence was defined as a clonotype. MiTCR v1.1 was used to align clonotypes to the IMGT TRBV, TRBD and TRBJ reference segments. Only V-J combinations with frequency above 0.0001, covering 98% to 99.2% of repertoires, were analysed. A TCS score was defined as the ratio of F50 (clonal expansion) to E x V (chaos), with BLOSUM62-based TCRdist applied between CDR3 peptides within each V-J. Welch's t-statistics and random forest reduced around 520 V-J features to fewer than 15, which were used in a naive Bayes classifier (R e1071). Thyroid-blood repertoire similarity was quantified with the Morisita-Horn index. The raw public reads went through TCRdb reprocessing: fastp at Q25, MiXCR clone calling, in-frame beta chains kept. Under each unique CDR3 protein, matching rows form one entry showing the most common genes and DNA. These V and J calls originate from TCRdb's pipeline instead of the authors' own analysis. The sample contains around 660,000 distinct CDR3 sequences, just under 45% of them found a single time. Less than 9% of the sample lies in the top ten.

The table lists this clonotype with many counts. What antigen it recognizes has not been identified. Base quality data are lacking; no much larger clone is found one base away. The study excluded patients with uncontrolled infections, other autoimmune diseases, pregnancy or lactation. Diagnoses relied on clinical symptoms, serum thyroxine and TRAb, thyroid ultrasound and orbital computed tomography. Total RNA was extracted with Trizol reagent, and quality was checked on an Agilent 2100 Bioanalyzer. The rearranged segments are TRBV14 and TRBJ2-7; no D segment can be confidently identified. The material sequenced was peripheral blood or thyroid tissue (not recorded which). This clonotype was obtained from an adult man with Graves' disease, either hyperthyroidism or ophthalmopathy (not recorded which). The nucleotide sequence reads TGTGCCAGCAGCCACTCCTACGAGCAGTACTTC. It translates as CASSHSYEQYF.